This entry concerns a single T cell receptor (beta chain). The data are from a study of blood T cell repertoires in COVID-19. Libraries were prepared by immunoSEQ multiplex PCR; TCRdb keeps only in-frame clonotypes and omits some of them. The sample lists under 200,000 clones; roughly 89% were seen once. V shed 6 bases, J shed 3 bases, and the junction held 3 bases outside the gene matches. CDR3 length equals 13 residues. Germline-derived CDR1 and CDR2 are MGHDK and SYGVNS. The chain uses TRBV25-1 and TRBJ2-7, with 9 bases identical to TRBD1. The specimen sequenced was PBMCs or T cells enriched from blood (not recorded which). The sequence derives from a woman aged 25 to 45 who had been exposed to COVID-19. CDR3 loop: CASRDRGSYEQYF. The CDR3 coding sequence is TGTGCCAGCAGGGACAGGGGTAGCTACGAGCAGTACTTC.